These T cell receptor beta chains were read from a single sample in a study of T cell repertoires in cytomegalovirus infection. One entry per CDR3 protein results from TCRdb running MiXCR on the reads. The sample contains about 320,000 distinct CDR3 sequences, over 7.5% of which appear only once. Sequencing was carried out using PBMCs. The receptors originated from a human donor in good health (CMV status not recorded). Some clones in this sample may be carry-over from other donors' samples. CDR3s leave out the opening cysteine and the closing phenylalanine or tryptophan. Clone size is stated in some rows and not others, as once, few, many or a class when expanded.

clone size	V gene	CDR3 protein
.	TRBV7-2	ASSLALTGTSGYEQY
many	TRBV7-2	ASSLVGLGSGRPTDTQY
few	TRBV20-1	SARDLAGEGQY
many	TRBV12-3/TRBV12-4	ASSLSLGQNQPQH
.	TRBV7-9	ASSLGPQGGTEAF
many	TRBV7-2	ASSSYLQTSTGELF
.	TRBV7-6	ASSGVGGAGNTIY
.	TRBV11-2	ASSFPSEREHSNQPQH
many	TRBV27	ASRVINRPGGLSSYNEQF
.	TRBV11-2	ASSLGRMGGDTDTQY
.	TRBV6-2/TRBV6-3	ASSTPPGGPLH
.	TRBV30	AWSDGLYTGELF
.	TRBV29-1	SVIRDGEEAF
.	TRBV7-9	ASSLPREVETQY
.	TRBV7-2	ASSFTTPAGEQF
few	TRBV12-3/TRBV12-4	ASSPREGGSNQPQH
many	TRBV7-2	ASSPRRGAEDGYT
.	TRBV10-3	AISKGQGEWTEAF
few	TRBV12-3/TRBV12-4	ASSPQADPWTEAF
.	TRBV13	ASSRSQETQY
.	TRBV5-4	ASSSDGSPLH
.	TRBV12-3/TRBV12-4	ASRTGPINNEQF
.	TRBV7-2	ASSLAISGKGAF
.	TRBV4-3	ASSQESRDYNEQF
few	TRBV20-1	SARDLRAGGNSPLH
.	TRBV29-1	SVLSSMNTEAF
.	TRBV11-3	ASSPRLAGEGYNEQF
many	TRBV27	ASSPLAGGGEQY
many	TRBV7-2	ASSLVGSSYEQY
.	TRBV7-2	ASSLRQADTNSPLH
.	TRBV6-1	ASSGSLINQPQH
.	TRBV28	ASSLLPSGGYNEQF
.	TRBV6-5	ASSYYPQGTYSYT
many	TRBV6-2/TRBV6-3	ASSFLSLNTEAF
many	TRBV12-3/TRBV12-4	ASSLGAAGDYGYT
.	TRBV12-3/TRBV12-4	ASSYWTGGASSKNIQY
many	TRBV7-2	ASSLSAGGQPQH
few	TRBV15	ATSRDGGSRQPQH
many	TRBV7-6	ASSPFRSAYNEQF
.	TRBV6-2/TRBV6-3	ASSYTTGGLYNEQF